The next 27 T cell receptor beta chains were all read from a single sample in a study of blood T cell repertoires in COVID-19 (dated by TCRdb to 2020 to 2022). Libraries were constructed by the immunoSEQ multiplex PCR assay. The table was pulled from immuneACCESS by TCRdb, which kept in-frame rearrangements only. Such tables lose some clones; where checked, under half of the loss comes from unresolved V genes, and the rest has no known cause. Recorded for this sample are around 120,000 clones; around 90% of them occurred a single time. The top ten clones comprise more than 1.5% of the sample. The sequencing sample was made of peripheral blood. All receptors derive from a human donor in a cohort sampled during active COVID-19.

This chain uses TRBV2 with TRBJ2-7; the match to TRBD1 covers 8 bases. CDR1 and CDR2 from the germline V gene are SNHLY and FYNNEI. There are 15 residues in the CDR3. V lost 5 bases to trimming and J lost 0 bases; unmatched junction nucleotides: 6. The CDR3 nucleotides are TGTGCCAGCAGTCTCCAGGGACAGGTCTCCTACGAGCAGTACTTC. Encoded protein: CASSLQGQVSYEQYF.

The chain recombines TRBV7-2 with TRBJ1-2; TRBD1 matches 7 bases. Per the germline V gene, CDR1 is SGHTA and CDR2 is FQGNSA. There are 15 residues in the CDR3. With V trimmed by 0 bases and J by 3 bases, 4 bases remained unmatched. For the CDR3, the DNA is TGTGCCAGCAGCTTAGCCCGACAGGGTTACTATGGCTACACCTTC. Translating gives CASSLARQGYYGYTF.

This rearrangement joins TRBV29-1 to TRBJ2-1; 7 bases match TRBD2. The CDR3 runs to 17 residues. With 4 bases clipped from V and 5 bases from J, the junction kept 17 bases outside the gene matches. From germline, CDR1 is SQVTM and CDR2 ANQGSEA. This CDR3 reads CSVGPTSAGDPDNEQFF. The CDR3 region has the DNA TGCAGCGTTGGTCCGACATCGGCGGGAGATCCCGACAATGAGCAGTTCTTC.

The chain recombines TRBV15 with TRBJ2-5; TRBD2 matches 13 bases. The ends lost 1 base at V and 5 bases at J; junction bases unmatched: 4. CDR3 size: 16 residues. Germline V gene lookup returns CDR1 LNHNV and CDR2 YYDKDF (reference sequence). The CDR3 loop reads CATSRGLAGGGETQYF. In DNA form, the CDR3 reads TGTGCCACCAGCAGAGGACTAGCGGGGGGCGGTGAGACCCAGTACTTC.

The rearrangement uses TRBV4-2 and TRBJ1-4; TRBD1 agrees at 7 bases. The CDR3 spans 16 residues. CDR1 is LGHNA and CDR2 is YNFKEQ in the germline V gene. Trimming removed 4 bases from V and 8 bases from J; junction bases left unmatched: 13. The CDR3 protein is CASSRSGGTLREKLFF. The CDR3 DNA reads as TGTGCCAGCAGCCGATCAGGGGGGACCCTCCGGGAAAAACTGTTTTTT.

The V and J genes are TRBV2 and TRBJ2-2, with D hard to call. V dropped 4 bases and J dropped 6 bases, with 9 bases sitting between them. Per the germline V gene, CDR1 is SNHLY and CDR2 is FYNNEI. The length of the CDR3 is 13 residues. This CDR3 is CASSGAEAGELFF. For the CDR3, the DNA is TGTGCCAGCAGTGGGGCAGAAGCCGGGGAGCTGTTTTTT.

V and J are TRBV13 and TRBJ1-2; a weak D match, TRBD1 (5 bases). The CDR3 has 14 amino acids. V lost 5 bases and J lost 4, with 14 bases in between. CDR1 is PRHDT and CDR2 is FYEKMQ in the germline V gene (reference sequence). The CDR3 loop is CASSTFPGIYGYTF. CDR3 sequence (DNA): TGTGCCAGCAGCACTTTCCCAGGGATCTATGGCTACACCTTC.

V is TRBV21-1 and J is TRBJ2-3; the table gives TRBD2 as D, unverified against the DNA. TRBV21-1 is designated a pseudogene. The CDR3 totals 15 residues. The CDR3: CASSKVGSLSNTQYF. CDR3 DNA: TGTGCCAGCAGCAAAGTCGGGAGTCTTTCAAATACGCAGTATTTT.

The chain recombines TRBV19 with TRBJ2-1; possible D gene TRBD2, 5 bases. The germline CDR1 and CDR2 sequences are LNHDA and SQIVND (reference sequence). V was cut by 9 bases and J by 7 bases, with 22 bases left in between. The CDR3 has 15 amino acids. The DNA for the CDR3 is TGTGCCAGCCAGTTCCGCGGTACTAGGTTTAATGAGCAGTTCTTC. Protein sequence: CASQFRGTRFNEQFF.

About this clone itself: Compared with germline, one end of the junction differs, possibly owing to a read error. The gene calls are TRBV14 and TRBJ2-2; 8 bases match TRBD1. Germline CDR1 SGHDN, CDR2 FVKESK. This CDR3 comprises 16 residues. CDR3 nucleotides: TGTGCCAGCAGCTTGCGGGACAGGCACGAACACCGGGGAGCTGTTTTT. This codes for CASSLRDRHEHRGAVF.

The V call is TRBV9, the J call TRBJ2-2, with a tentative D call TRBD1 (6 bases). CDR3 length equals 15 residues. Germline V CDR1 and CDR2: SGDLS, YYNGEE. The germline V and J ends were trimmed by 0 bases and 4 bases, with 10 bases remaining between them. In DNA, the CDR3 is TGTGCCAGCAGCGTAGGTGGGGGCGCCACCGGGGAGCTGTTTTTT. The encoded protein is CASSVGGGATGELFF.

The chain's CDR3 is CASSLRTSGVTGELFF. Written as DNA, the CDR3 is TGTGCCAGCAGCCTCCGGACTAGCGGGGTCACCGGGGAGCTGTTTTTT. This chain joins TRBV11-2 and TRBJ2-2; 12 nucleotides agree with TRBD2. CDR1 SGHAT and CDR2 FQNNGV come from the germline V gene. V lost 5 bases, J lost 4 bases, and 5 bases stayed unmatched. The length of the CDR3 is 16 residues. The variable domain in full, with the rest retrieved from reference TRBV11-2 and TRBJ2-2, is EAGVAQSPRYKIIEKRQSVAFWCNPISGHATLYWYQQILGQGPKLLIQFQNNGVVDDSQLPKDRFSAERLKGVDSTLKIQPAKLEDSAVYLCASSLRTSGVTGELFFGEGSRLTVL.

V gene TRBV19 combines with J gene TRBJ2-7, with 9 bases identical to TRBD2. Germline V gene sequence: CDR1 LNHDA, CDR2 SQIVND (reference sequence). V dropped 8 bases and J dropped 2; count of bases not matched to a gene: 7. This CDR3 is 14 amino acids long. In nucleotides, the CDR3 is TGTGCCAGTGGGAGTAGCGGGAGTGCCTACGAGCAGTACTTC. Amino acid sequence: CASGSSGSAYEQYF.

The chain carries TRBV4-2 and TRBJ2-7; TRBD2 agrees at 8 bases. This CDR3 has 16 residues. In germline, CDR1 is LGHNA, CDR2 YNFKEQ. The V and J ends lost 1 base and 1 base, in that order; junction bases with no gene match: 6. For the CDR3, the DNA is TGTGCCAGCAGCCAAGCGGGGGCGGGGGGATCCTACGAGCAGTACTTC. Its translation: CASSQAGAGGSYEQYF.

This clone was detected a few times. The chain has TRBV7-2 and TRBJ1-2, with 12 bases matching TRBD1. The CDR3 covers 15 residues. CDR1 and CDR2 from the germline V gene are SGHTA and FQGNSA. V was clipped by 5 bases and J by 4 bases; unmatched bases: 5. CDR3 nucleotides: TGTGCCAGCAGCCTTGGGACAGGGGGCACCTATGGCTACACCTTC. Translated, it gives CASSLGTGGTYGYTF.

The gene calls are TRBV9 and TRBJ2-3, with D uncertain. CDR1 is SGDLS, CDR2 YYNGEE, per germline. V was trimmed by 2 bases and J by 2 bases, leaving 3 bases between them. This CDR3 has 12 residues. The CDR3 protein is CASSVLTDTQYF. DNA for the CDR3: TGTGCCAGCAGCGTCCTCACAGATACGCAGTATTTT.

The chain combines TRBV9 with TRBJ2-5; 7 bases agree with TRBD1. This CDR3 is 17 amino acids long. J was trimmed by 7 bases and V by 3 bases; bases with no gene match: 18. Germline values: CDR1 SGDLS, CDR2 YYNGEE. The CDR3 DNA follows: TGTGCCAGCAGCGCAGAGGGGGCGGACAGATCTGCTTTGACCCAGTACTTC. Translated: CASSAEGADRSALTQYF. Full variable domain (outside the CDR3, taken from reference TRBV9 and TRBJ2-5): DSGVTQTPKHLITATGQRVTLRCSPRSGDLSVYWYQQSLDQGLQFLIQYYNGEERAKGNILERFSAQQFPDLHSELNLSSLELGDSALYFCASSAEGADRSALTQYFGPGTRLLVL.

This CDR3 is CASRKASGTYTQYF. The CDR3 DNA reads as TGTGCCAGCCGAAAAGCCAGCGGCACGTATACGCAGTATTTT. The J gene is TRBJ2-3, the V gene TRBV3-1 (or the pseudogene TRBV3-2); a possible D gene is TRBD2 (5 bases). This CDR3 region has 14 residues. The V end lost 8 bases, the J end lost 7 bases, and 19 bases lay between the germline ends. Germline CDR1 is LGHDT and CDR2 is YNNKEL (reference sequence).

This clone came up once. The V gene is TRBV6-5, the J gene TRBJ1-1; no definite D call. Germline V gene data show CDR1 as MNHEY and CDR2 as SVGAGI. V shed 7 bases and J shed 2 bases, with 11 bases lying between them. The CDR3 consists of 13 residues. The CDR3 DNA reads as TGTGCCAGCATGGGAGGGAAAAACACTGAAGCTTTCTTT. The encoded protein is CASMGGKNTEAFF.

The chain has TRBV5-4 and TRBJ2-1, with 15 bases fitting TRBD2. The germline V gene has CDR1 SGHNT and CDR2 YYREEE (reference sequence). The CDR3 runs to 17 residues. V lost 5 bases, J lost 2 bases, and 5 bases stayed unmatched. CDR3 bases: TGTGCCAGCAGGCGGACTAGCGGGAGGGACCCCTACAATGAGCAGTTCTTC. Its protein product is CASRRTSGRDPYNEQFF.

This clone was seen only a few times. This CDR3 is CAIRGGNEQYF. The CDR3 bases are TGTGCCATCCGGGGCGGGAACGAGCAGTACTTC. V is TRBV11-2 and J is TRBJ2-7, with a weak D call TRBD2 (6 bases). The CDR3 runs 11 residues. V dropped 10 bases and J dropped 5 bases, with 12 bases sitting between them. Germline assignment: CDR1 SGHAT and CDR2 FQNNGV.

The chain joins TRBV28 to TRBJ1-2; 12 nucleotides agree with TRBD1. V lost 6 bases, J lost 8 bases, and 13 bases stayed unmatched. The CDR3 has 16 amino acids. Looked up from germline, CDR1 is MDHEN and CDR2 is SYDVKM. The chain's CDR3 is CASSPSGDRGRRGYTF. In nucleotides, the CDR3 is TGTGCCAGCAGCCCGAGTGGGGACAGGGGGCGACGGGGCTACACCTTC.

This clone was recorded a few times. Germline and junction disagree at one end, which may indicate a read error. The chain joins TRBV7-7 to TRBJ2-2, with TRBD2 identical over 10 bases. Germline V gene lookup returns CDR1 SSHAT and CDR2 FNYEAQ (reference sequence). The CDR3 is made up of 16 amino acids. The CDR3 loop is CASSPSGTSVVGELFF. In DNA, the CDR3 is TGTGCTAGCAGCCCATCAGGGACTAGCGTCGTCGGGGAGCTGTTTTTT. Complete variable domain (other parts from reference TRBV7-7 and TRBJ2-2): GAGVSQSPRYKVTKRGQDVTLRCDPISSHATLYWYQQALGQGPEFLTYFNYEAQPDKSGLPSDRFSAERPEGSISTLTIQRTEQRDSAMYRCASSPSGTSVVGELFFGEGSRLTVL.

The chain combines TRBV11-2 with TRBJ2-6; possibly TRBD2 for D (6 bases). The germline V and J ends were trimmed by 5 bases and 0 bases, with 20 bases remaining between them. The germline CDR1 and CDR2 sequences are SGHAT and FQNNGV. CDR3 length: 19 amino acids. CDR3 residues: CASSATPGGITSGANVLTF. DNA of the CDR3: TGTGCCAGCAGCGCAACCCCCGGAGGGATCACCTCTGGGGCCAACGTCCTGACTTTC.

This sequence joins TRBV5-6 and TRBJ1-1, with D tentatively TRBD1 (5 bases). V was cut by 0 bases and J by 6 bases, with 9 bases left in between. The CDR3 spans 13 residues. Germline assignment: CDR1 SGHDT and CDR2 YYEEEE. The CDR3 DNA sequence: TGTGCCAGCAGCTTGGGCAGGGATGCTGAAGCTTTCTTT. Its translation is CASSLGRDAEAFF. Drawing the rest from reference TRBV5-6 and TRBJ1-1, the complete variable domain is DAGVTQSPTHLIKTRGQQVTLRCSPKSGHDTVSWYQQALGQGPQFIFQYYEEEERQRGNFPDRFSGHQFPNYSSELNVNALLLGDSALYLCASSLGRDAEAFFGQGTRLTVV.

The sample holds one count of this clone. The chain has TRBV25-1 and TRBJ2-3, with TRBD2 matching 8 bases. Germline lookup yields CDR1 MGHDK and CDR2 SYGVNS. This CDR3 is built from 16 residues. Trimming took 4 bases from V and 0 from J; bases not matched to a gene: 6. CDR3 sequence: CASSVGRTSSTDTQYF. The DNA for the CDR3 is TGTGCCAGCAGTGTGGGGAGGACTAGCAGCACAGATACGCAGTATTTT. Variable domain in full (rest from reference TRBV25-1 and TRBJ2-3): EADIYQTPRYLVIGTGKKITLECSQTMGHDKMYWYQQDPGMELHLIHYSYGVNSTEKGDLSSESTVSRIRTEHFPLTLESARPSHTSQYLCASSVGRTSSTDTQYFGPGTRLTVL.

The sample holds a few counts of this clone. The V and J genes are TRBV7-6 and TRBJ2-7; D is possibly TRBD1 (5 bases). The CDR3 is 15 amino acids. The germline V gene has CDR1 SGHVS and CDR2 FNYEAQ. V was shortened by 1 base and J by 6 bases, with 16 bases between the two germline ends. The CDR3 DNA follows: TGTGCCAGCAGCTTAGGGACAATAGGGGCCTCCGAGCAGTACTTC. This encodes CASSLGTIGASEQYF.